One and the same sample provided the 5 T cell receptor beta chains below, sequenced in a study of prognosis after radiotherapy for stage I lung cancer. Researchers used two-round multiplex PCR to amplify TCR beta CDR3 starting from genomic DNA. First-round PCR amplification was performed with primers specific to each TRBV and TRBJ gene. TCRdb ran MiXCR on the multiplex PCR reads and lists one entry per CDR3 protein. The sample lists more than 13,000 distinct CDR3 sequences; roughly 27% were seen once. The material sequenced was PBMCs, taken before or after stereotactic body radiation therapy (not recorded which). The receptors come from a donor aged 50 or older with non-small cell lung cancer.

There are many counts of this clonotype. This chain joins TRBV29-1 and TRBJ1-2, with 7 bases lining up with TRBD1. The CDR3 length is 14 residues. J lost 4 bases, V lost 5 bases, and 10 bases had no gene match. Germline values: CDR1 SQVTM, CDR2 ANQGSEA. For the CDR3, the DNA is TGCAGCGTTCTCATTAAAACAGGGGCCTATGGCTACACCTTC. Its protein is CSVLIKTGAYGYTF.

About this clonotype itself: A read error likely explains this, since a far larger clone differs by one base. The chain carries TRBV6-8 and TRBJ1-5; maybe TRBD1 (5 bases). CDR1 MNHGY and CDR2 SAAAGT come from the germline V gene. V was trimmed by 7 bases and J by 7 bases, leaving 20 bases between them. This CDR3 comprises 15 residues. The CDR3 region is CASNEVTGSGQPQHF. Here the CDR3 DNA reads TGTGCCAGCAATGAGGTTACAGGTTCGGGGCAGCCCCAGCATTTT.

V and J are TRBV27 and TRBJ1-2, with 7 bases lining up with TRBD1. The junction had 26 bases not matched to a gene; V was cut back by 0 bases and J by 4 bases. The CDR3 is 22 residues long. Germline V gene sequence: CDR1 MNHEY, CDR2 SMNVEV (reference sequence). CDR3 region: CASSLSEGRGSMTGWRVYGYTF. In nucleotides, the CDR3 is TGTGCCAGCAGTTTATCCGAGGGAAGGGGGTCAATGACAGGGTGGCGCGTCTATGGCTACACCTTC.

Remarks on this clonotype: This likely traces to a read error, being one base from a far larger clone. This chain joins TRBV6-4 and TRBJ1-2; 11 nucleotides align to TRBD1. Germline V gives CDR1 MRHNA, CDR2 SNTAGT. The CDR3 has 18 amino acids. DNA of the CDR3: TGTGCCAGCAGACGGGACAGGGGGGACCGTGCCCTACTCTATGCCTACACCTTC. This gives the protein CASRRDRGDRALLYAYTF.

The chain has TRBV10-3 and TRBJ2-7; 10 nucleotides agree with TRBD1. Germline-derived CDR1 and CDR2 are ENHRY and SYGVKD. V was clipped by 2 bases and J by 3 bases; unmatched bases: 7. This CDR3 has 16 residues. This chain's CDR3 is CAISEHRQGAGYEQYF. CDR3 bases: TGTGCCATCAGTGAGCACCGACAGGGGGCAGGCTACGAGCAGTACTTC.